This T cell receptor (beta chain) comes out of a study of T cell responses to AZD1222 COVID-19 vaccine. Whole-study context: Recipients boosted at about 4 weeks or about 12 weeks are pooled.

TCRdb's copy holds only in-frame clones and misses some; the assay was immunoSEQ multiplex PCR. The table has about 97,000 clones, around 89% seen once. The V gene's germline CDR1 is DFQATT and CDR2 SNEGSKA (reference sequence). Trimming left V 6 bases short and J 8 bases short, with 23 bases between. The CDR3 covers 15 residues. The material was peripheral blood, obtained on day 0 of AZD1222 vaccination. V is TRBV20-1 and J is TRBJ2-1; either TRBD1 or TRBD2 may fit D (6 bases each). This clonotype was obtained from an adult in good health. DNA of the CDR3: TGCAGTGCCAGTGGGACACCCCCGTGGGAGGATGAGCAGTTCTTC. This codes for CSASGTPPWEDEQFF.